Listed here are 22 T cell receptor beta chains from one sample, sequenced in a study of vaccination and CD4 T cells after COVID-19. Their cognate antigens are unknown. This sample's treatment: approximately 9-day PBMC culture with coronavirus spike peptide pools or control peptides (ViraFEST assay). The Oncomine TCR Beta short-read assay was what sequenced the DNA obtained from cultured CD4+ T cells. TCRdb recomputed calls from the PCR reads with MiXCR, one row per CDR3 protein. The table has about 20,000 distinct CDR3 sequences, about 56% seen once. The sequencing sample was made of CD4+ T cells from blood, cultured in vitro. Every receptor here comes from a human donor who had recovered from COVID-19.

The chain employs TRBV11-3 and TRBJ2-1, with D unresolved. Per germline, CDR1 SGHNT and CDR2 YENEEA. Trimming took 5 bases from V and 8 from J, leaving 16 bases between them. This CDR3 spans 14 amino acids. CDR3 region: CASSPTSVGHEQFF. The CDR3 region has the DNA TGTGCCAGCAGCCCCACGTCGGTGGGCCATGAGCAGTTCTTC.

This sequence joins TRBV12-3 or TRBV12-4 and TRBJ1-1; tentative D call: TRBD1 (5 bases). V dropped 6 bases and J dropped 7 bases, with 9 bases sitting between them. This CDR3 region has 11 residues. This CDR3 reads CASRRDVEAFF. The CDR3 DNA is TGTGCCAGCAGGAGGGACGTTGAAGCTTTCTTT.

CDR3 coding DNA: TGTGCCAGCAGTACAGGGGGGAATCAGCCCCAGCATTTT. This sequence encodes CASSTGGNQPQHF. This chain uses TRBV2 with TRBJ1-5; 8 bases agree with TRBD1. The V segment lost 5 bases and the J segment 4 bases; nucleotides outside the gene matches: 1. From germline, CDR1 is SNHLY and CDR2 FYNNEI. The CDR3 is 13 amino acids.

The V gene is TRBV3-1, the J gene TRBJ2-7, with 7 bases lining up with TRBD1. In germline, CDR1 is LGHDT, CDR2 YNNKEL (reference sequence). Trimming at V came to 0 bases and at J to 3 bases, leaving 11 bases not matched to a gene. This CDR3 spans 17 amino acids. CDR3 protein: CASSQDTSEGAVYEQYF. Written as DNA, the CDR3 is TGTGCCAGCAGCCAAGATACTAGTGAGGGGGCTGTCTACGAGCAGTACTTC.

This clonotype was detected only a few times. This chain connects TRBV20-1 to TRBJ2-5; 10 bases map to TRBD2. V dropped 6 bases and J dropped 1; count of bases not matched to a gene: 2. This CDR3 spans 13 amino acids. Per the germline V gene, CDR1 is DFQATT and CDR2 is SNEGSKA (reference sequence). The CDR3 sequence: CSATSGSQETQYF. Written as DNA, the CDR3 is TGCAGTGCGACTAGCGGGTCCCAAGAGACCCAGTACTTC.

J is TRBJ1-2 and V is TRBV11-3, with TRBD1 matching over 7 bases. The CDR3 spans 13 residues. The junction had 4 bases not matched to a gene; V was cut back by 5 bases and J by 4 bases. Germline V gene sequence: CDR1 SGHNT, CDR2 YENEEA. The CDR3 sequence: CASSRDRAYGYTF. Written as DNA, the CDR3 is TGTGCCAGCAGCCGTGACAGGGCCTATGGCTACACCTTC.

This clonotype was seen only a few times. This chain connects TRBV6-2 or TRBV6-3 to TRBJ2-7, with a tentative D call TRBD1 (5 bases). This CDR3 is 12 amino acids long. Germline V gene sequence: CDR1 MNHEY, CDR2 SVGEGT. V was shortened by 6 bases and J by 2 bases, with 8 bases between the two germline ends. The CDR3 sequence: CASSGQTYEQYF. The DNA of the CDR3 is TGTGCCAGCAGCGGACAAACCTACGAGCAGTACTTC.

With regard to this clonotype: A read error may produce the germline difference seen at one junction end. The CDR3 region is CAISEMGQGSFF. CDR3 in DNA: TGTGCCATCAGTGAAATGGGACAGGGTAGTTTCTTT. This sequence joins TRBV6-1 and TRBJ1-1; 9 bases map to TRBD1. CDR1 is MNHNS and CDR2 is SASEGT in the germline V gene. CDR3 length: 12 amino acids.

The sample holds a few counts of this clonotype. The chain couples TRBV15 to TRBJ2-2; TRBD2 agrees at 13 bases. The CDR3 contains 19 residues. Trimming cost V 0 bases and J 2 bases; bases outside gene matches: 6. The germline CDR1 and CDR2 sequences are LNHNV and YYDKDF (reference sequence). The CDR3 DNA reads TGTGCCACCAGCAGAGATGGACTAGCGGGAGCGTTCAACACCGGGGAGCTGTTTTTT. Protein: CATSRDGLAGAFNTGELFF.

This clonotype was seen more than once but under ten times. The chain joins TRBV19 to TRBJ1-2; D might be TRBD1 (5 bases). Deletions cut 10 bases from V and 2 bases from J, with 17 bases between. CDR3 size: 14 residues. Germline V gene data show CDR1 as LNHDA and CDR2 as SQIVND (reference sequence). CDR3 DNA sequence: TGTGCCACCCAAGGCCTCACAGGAAACTATGGCTACACCTTC. As protein: CATQGLTGNYGYTF. Using reference TRBV19 and TRBJ1-2 for the parts outside the CDR3, the full variable domain is DGGITQSPKYLFRKEGQNVTLSCEQNLNHDAMYWYRQDPGQGLRLIYYSQIVNDFQKGDIAEGYSVSREKKESFPLTVTSAQKNPTAFYLCATQGLTGNYGYTFGSGTRLTVV.

This clonotype showed up just once. This chain uses TRBV5-4 with TRBJ1-2; no clear D gene. This CDR3 has 14 amino acids. The V gene lost 2 bases and the J gene lost 5 bases, with 13 bases spanning the gap. Germline loops: CDR1 SGHNT, CDR2 YYREEE (reference sequence). CDR3 loop: CASSFGPTSYGYTF. In DNA, the CDR3 is TGTGCCAGCAGCTTCGGTCCCACCTCATATGGCTACACCTTC. The full variable domain, with the rest looked up from reference TRBV5-4 and TRBJ1-2, is ETGVTQSPTHLIKTRGQQVTLRCSSQSGHNTVSWYQQALGQGPQFIFQYYREEENGRGNFPPRFSGLQFPNYSSELNVNALELDDSALYLCASSFGPTSYGYTFGSGTRLTVV.

In this sample, this clonotype turned up once. The gene calls are TRBV7-8 and TRBJ2-5; the match to TRBD2 covers 7 bases. V was clipped by 6 bases and J by 3 bases; unmatched bases: 16. Germline CDR1 SGHVS, CDR2 FQNEAQ. The CDR3 consists of 17 residues. The CDR3 DNA reads TGTGCCAGCAGGTTTAAAGATGGATGGGGGAGGGAAGAGACCCAGTACTTC. Translating gives CASRFKDGWGREETQYF.

J is TRBJ1-1 and V is TRBV30; the D is unclear. Per the germline V gene, CDR1 is GTSNPN and CDR2 is SVGIG (reference sequence). The ends were cut back, 8 bases at V and 11 bases at J, with 9 bases in the middle. The CDR3 contains 8 residues. The DNA for the CDR3 is TGTGCCCAGAAAGGGGCTTTCTTT. Translating gives CAQKGAFF.

The chain employs TRBV19 and TRBJ1-1, with D perhaps matching TRBD1 (6 bases). The germline gives CDR1 LNHDA, CDR2 SQIVND (reference sequence). This CDR3 has 15 residues. Deletions cut 3 bases from V and 4 bases from J, with 15 bases between. CDR3 bases: TGTGCCAGTAGTATCCCCGGGACATTACGCACTGAAGCTTTCTTT. As protein: CASSIPGTLRTEAFF.

J is TRBJ2-1 and V is TRBV9, with 11 bases matching TRBD2. The CDR3 has 17 amino acids. In germline, CDR1 is SGDLS, CDR2 YYNGEE. V was clipped by 0 bases and J by 3 bases; unmatched bases: 5. CDR3 protein: CASSVEASGGHYNEQFF. The CDR3 nucleotides are TGTGCCAGCAGCGTAGAGGCTAGCGGGGGGCACTACAATGAGCAGTTCTTC.

The rearrangement links TRBV20-1 to TRBJ2-5, with TRBD2 matching 7 bases. Germline trimming cut 3 bases from V and 5 bases from J; bases unmatched to any gene: 9. Germline-derived CDR1 and CDR2 are DFQATT and SNEGSKA (reference sequence). CDR3 length: 14 residues. The CDR3 DNA follows: TGCAGTGCTAGGGAGGACTACGGGAGGGAGACCCAGTACTTC. Translation: CSAREDYGRETQYF.

V and J are TRBV11-3 and TRBJ2-3, with 10 bases lining up with TRBD2. Trimming took 5 bases from V and 5 from J; bases not matched to a gene: 7. Germline lookup yields CDR1 SGHNT and CDR2 YENEEA. CDR3 length: 15 residues. The CDR3 is CASSPQRGGGDTQYF. CDR3 coding DNA: TGTGCCAGCAGCCCGCAGCGGGGGGGCGGAGATACGCAGTATTTT.

This rearrangement joins TRBV28 to TRBJ2-7; D might be TRBD1 (5 bases). V lost 4 bases, J lost 4 bases, and 8 bases lay in between. The CDR3 runs 12 residues. Germline CDR1 is MDHEN and CDR2 is SYDVKM. CDR3: CASSSHRYEQYF. CDR3 DNA sequence: TGTGCCAGCAGTTCCCACAGGTACGAGCAGTACTTC.

To note about this clonotype: The junction and the germline gene differ at one end; a read error may be behind it. The chain is built from TRBV7-9 and TRBJ1-1; D might be TRBD1 (5 bases). The CDR3 spans 11 residues. Per germline, CDR1 SEHNR and CDR2 FQNEAQ (reference sequence). CDR3 sequence reads: CASSLGRVIIF. Here the CDR3 DNA reads TGTGCCAGCAGCTTGGGGCGGGTAATAATCTTT.

The chain links TRBV2 to TRBJ2-5; 9 bases align to TRBD2. Germline trimming cut 6 bases from V and 4 bases from J; bases unmatched to any gene: 6. The CDR3 consists of 14 residues. Looked up from germline, CDR1 is SNHLY and CDR2 is FYNNEI. The CDR3 bases are TGTGCCAGCAGACCGGGACTAGCCCGAGAGACCCAGTACTTC. This gives the protein CASRPGLARETQYF. The full variable domain, rest sourced from reference TRBV2 and TRBJ2-5, is EPEVTQTPSHQVTQMGQEVILRCVPISNHLYFYWYRQILGQKVEFLVSFYNNEISEKSEIFDDQFSVERPDGSNFTLKIRSTKLEDSAMYFCASRPGLARETQYFGPGTRLLVL.

The J gene is TRBJ1-2, the V gene TRBV7-2; TRBD1 matches 11 bases. Germline CDR1 and CDR2: SGHTA and FQGNSA. This CDR3 region has 17 residues. Trimming removed 1 base from V and 4 bases from J; junction bases left unmatched: 8. CDR3 in DNA: TGTGCCAGCAGCTTAGGGACAGGGGGCGCGTGGGGCTATGGCTACACCTTC. Encoded protein: CASSLGTGGAWGYGYTF.

V usage is TRBV7-2 and J usage is TRBJ2-5; possibly TRBD1 for D (7 bases). The CDR3 sequence is 15 residues long. Germline CDR1 is SGHTA and CDR2 is FQGNSA. Trimming stripped 2 bases from V and 7 bases from J, with 17 bases between. This CDR3 is CASSLRQGVEGTQYF. DNA of the CDR3: TGTGCCAGCAGCTTACGTCAGGGGGTGGAGGGGACCCAGTACTTC.